This TCR beta chain was identified during a study of blood T cells in healthy people across ages. From germline, CDR1 is MNHNS and CDR2 SASEGT. The CDR3 covers 15 residues. V lost 3 bases and J lost 8; bases outside the gene matches: 10. A few counts support this clonotype. Then a second PCR, running roughly 7 to 11 cycles, was carried out with a sample-barcoded 5' primer and a J-beta primer mix. Each single sample gave us at least 2.5 million CDR3-containing paired-end reads. One entry per CDR3 protein results from TCRdb running MiXCR on the 5' RACE reads. The data hold about 570,000 distinct CDR3 sequences, with roughly 28% observed a single time.

This TCR was sampled from a woman between 65 and 79 years old in good health. Specimen: blood. The chain carries TRBV6-1 and TRBJ1-2; the match to TRBD1 covers 9 bases. The CDR3 DNA sequence: TGTGCCAGCAGTGACCCGGGACAGGGATCCGCCGGCTACACCTTC. This codes for CASSDPGQGSAGYTF.